The 26 T cell receptor beta chains below were found in one sample sequenced in a study of OX40 agonist ivuxolimab in advanced cancers. The data were produced by immunoSEQ multiplex PCR, yet TCRdb's version contains in-frame clones alone and is incomplete. The sample lists 25,000 to 30,000 clones, almost 85% occurring once. The sequencing here drew on CD4+ or CD8+ T cells sorted from blood, taken in a trial of the OX40 agonist ivuxolimab. The receptor set was obtained from an adult with an advanced solid tumor such as melanoma, head and neck, liver or kidney cancer.

V is TRBV11-2 and J is TRBJ2-7; TRBD2 might be the D (6 bases). Between the trimmed V and J ends, which lost 3 bases and 4 bases, there was a span of 13 bases. Germline V gene data show CDR1 as SGHAT and CDR2 as FQNNGV. The CDR3 covers 14 residues. CDR3 DNA: TGTGCCAGCAGCTTTTGGGGGGATCTATACGAGCAGTACTTC. Amino acid sequence: CASSFWGDLYEQYF.

This clone was counted once. The V and J genes are TRBV28 and TRBJ2-3; a possible D gene is TRBD2 (6 bases). This CDR3 contains 16 residues. CDR1 MDHEN and CDR2 SYDVKM come from the germline V gene. Trimming took 5 bases from V and 3 from J, leaving 18 bases between them. In nucleotides, the CDR3 is TGTGCCAGCAGTCCTCCCCCCGGGGCGGGGACAGATACGCAGTATTTT. Translation gives CASSPPPGAGTDTQYF. Full variable domain (outside the CDR3, taken from reference TRBV28 and TRBJ2-3): DVKVTQSSRYLVKRTGEKVFLECVQDMDHENMFWYRQDPGLGLRLIYFSYDVKMKEKGDIPEGYSVSREKKERFSLILESASTNQTSMYLCASSPPPGAGTDTQYFGPGTRLTVL.

This chain joins TRBV19 and TRBJ2-7; 10 bases agree with TRBD1. The CDR3 is 15 amino acids. CDR1 and CDR2 (germline): LNHDA, SQIVND (reference sequence). The J segment lost 0 bases and the V segment lost 5 bases, leaving 4 bases of the junction unmatched. The DNA of the CDR3 is TGTGCCAGTAGTCCGGGACAGGGGTTCTCCTACGAGCAGTACTTC. It yields the protein CASSPGQGFSYEQYF.

CDR3 sequence: CASFGGGGRYEQYF. The CDR3 DNA follows: TGTGCCAGCTTCGGAGGGGGCGGAAGGTACGAGCAGTACTTC. The chain is built from TRBV5-5 and TRBJ2-7, with TRBD1 as a possible D gene (7 bases). Germline CDR1 and CDR2: SGHKS and YYEKEE (reference sequence). The germline V and J ends were trimmed by 7 bases and 4 bases, with 18 bases remaining between them. CDR3 length: 14 amino acids.

V and J are TRBV7-2 and TRBJ2-7, with 8 bases aligning to TRBD2. The CDR3 sequence is 15 residues long. Germline V gives CDR1 SGHTA, CDR2 FQGNSA. V gave up 0 bases and J gave up 4 bases; unmatched junction bases: 5. CDR3 amino acids: CASSLAVVAGYEQYF. DNA for the CDR3: TGTGCCAGCAGCTTAGCGGTTGTAGCGGGGTACGAGCAGTACTTC.

DNA of the CDR3: TGTGCCAGCAGTGAGGGGATGAACACTGAAGCTTTCTTT. Translation: CASSEGMNTEAFF. The chain joins TRBV2 to TRBJ1-1; no definite D call. V was clipped by 3 bases and J by 0 bases, with 5 bases between them. Germline loops: CDR1 SNHLY, CDR2 FYNNEI. The CDR3 totals 13 residues.

This clone was observed a few times. The rearrangement links TRBV27 to TRBJ2-5; TRBD1 might be the D (6 bases). Deletions cut 6 bases from V and 2 bases from J, with 10 bases between. The CDR3 runs 13 residues. CDR1 and CDR2 from the germline V gene are MNHEY and SMNVEV (reference sequence). CDR3 sequence (DNA): TGTGCCAGCAGACGGGACATTCAAGAGACCCAGTACTTC. It translates to CASRRDIQETQYF.

The chain links TRBV19 to TRBJ1-5; the match to TRBD1 covers 7 bases. J gave up 5 bases and V 0 bases, and 4 bases lay outside the gene matches. From germline, CDR1 is LNHDA and CDR2 SQIVND (reference sequence). The CDR3 has 15 residues. The CDR3 DNA reads TGTGCCAGTAGTATAGATACAGGGGCCGATCAGCCCCAGCATTTT. It is translated as CASSIDTGADQPQHF. The full variable domain, with the rest looked up from reference TRBV19 and TRBJ1-5, is DGGITQSPKYLFRKEGQNVTLSCEQNLNHDAMYWYRQDPGQGLRLIYYSQIVNDFQKGDIAEGYSVSREKKESFPLTVTSAQKNPTAFYLCASSIDTGADQPQHFGDGTRLSIL.

The chain links TRBV30 to TRBJ1-1, with D hard to call. The V and J ends lost 6 bases and 4 bases respectively, with 15 bases between them. The V gene's germline CDR1 is GTSNPN and CDR2 SVGIG (reference sequence). The CDR3 extends over 13 amino acids. The CDR3 spells CACLVFPVTEAFF. The CDR3 region has the DNA TGTGCCTGCCTAGTTTTTCCAGTCACTGAAGCTTTCTTT.

The V gene is TRBV5-1, the J gene TRBJ2-1, with D perhaps assigned TRBD1 or TRBD2 (5 bases each). This CDR3 region has 15 residues. The V gene's germline CDR1 is SGHRS and CDR2 YFSETQ. With 3 bases removed from V and 4 bases from J, the gap between germline ends came to 14 bases. The CDR3 loop reads CASSSFGATYNEQFF. DNA of the CDR3: TGCGCCAGCAGCTCCTTCGGGGCAACTTACAATGAGCAGTTCTTC.

This rearrangement joins TRBV28 to TRBJ2-3, with unresolved D. Between the trimmed V and J ends, which lost 5 bases and 2 bases, there was a span of 11 bases. Germline V lookup: CDR1 MDHEN, CDR2 SYDVKM. This CDR3 has 14 residues. CDR3 region: CASSPHVTTDTQYF. Written as DNA, the CDR3 is TGTGCCAGCAGTCCCCATGTTACCACAGATACGCAGTATTTT. Drawing the rest from reference TRBV28 and TRBJ2-3, the complete variable domain is DVKVTQSSRYLVKRTGEKVFLECVQDMDHENMFWYRQDPGLGLRLIYFSYDVKMKEKGDIPEGYSVSREKKERFSLILESASTNQTSMYLCASSPHVTTDTQYFGPGTRLTVL.

The J gene is TRBJ2-1, the V gene TRBV11-2; the match to TRBD2 covers 11 bases. This CDR3 has 15 amino acids. Germline CDR1 and CDR2: SGHAT and FQNNGV. With 5 bases clipped from V and 5 bases from J, the junction kept 5 bases outside the gene matches. The CDR3 reads CASSAPGLADNEQFF. The CDR3 region has the DNA TGTGCCAGCAGCGCCCCGGGACTAGCGGACAATGAGCAGTTCTTC. Drawing the rest from reference TRBV11-2 and TRBJ2-1, the complete variable domain is EAGVAQSPRYKIIEKRQSVAFWCNPISGHATLYWYQQILGQGPKLLIQFQNNGVVDDSQLPKDRFSAERLKGVDSTLKIQPAKLEDSAVYLCASSAPGLADNEQFFGPGTRLTVL.

The CDR3 DNA reads as TGTGCCTGGACCCCGTACTGGGCAACTGAAGCTTTCTTT. Translated, it gives CAWTPYWATEAFF. The chain links TRBV30 to TRBJ1-1; D is uncertain. Germline loops: CDR1 GTSNPN, CDR2 SVGIG (reference sequence). The CDR3 has 13 amino acids. Trimming removed 4 bases at V and 5 bases at J, with 14 bases between.

This chain uses TRBV19 with TRBJ2-5; 9 positions agree with TRBD2. Germline CDR1 and CDR2: LNHDA and SQIVND (reference sequence). V lost 1 base, J lost 5 bases, and 5 bases stayed unmatched. The CDR3 is 15 residues long. The CDR3 region is CASSIAGTSLETQYF. CDR3 bases: TGTGCCAGTAGTATAGCGGGGACTAGCTTGGAGACCCAGTACTTC.

The chain joins TRBV11-3 to TRBJ2-3; no clear D. V was clipped by 2 bases and J by 2 bases, with 14 bases between them. CDR3 size: 16 residues. Germline V gives CDR1 SGHNT, CDR2 YENEEA. CDR3 DNA: TGTGCCAGCAGCTTATCCAGTCTGTCGTACACAGATACGCAGTATTTT. Amino acid sequence: CASSLSSLSYTDTQYF.

The chain couples TRBV4-1 to TRBJ1-6, with a weak D call TRBD1 (5 bases). Trimming pared 1 base from V and 4 bases from J, leaving 17 bases between. From germline, CDR1 is MGHRA and CDR2 YSYEKL. This CDR3 contains 18 residues. CDR3 region: CASSQGGNTQDYNSPLHF. The CDR3 DNA sequence: TGCGCCAGCAGCCAAGGTGGTAACACACAGGATTATAATTCACCCCTCCACTTT.

V and J are TRBV4-1 and TRBJ2-1; 12 bases map to TRBD2. The junction had 5 bases not matched to a gene; V was cut back by 4 bases and J by 4 bases. The CDR3 loop spans 16 amino acids. Germline V CDR1 and CDR2: MGHRA, YSYEKL. CDR3 region: CASSPPGTSGYNEQFF. In DNA form, the CDR3 reads TGCGCCAGCAGCCCCCCCGGGACTAGCGGGTACAATGAGCAGTTCTTC.

The chain employs TRBV5-1 and TRBJ2-7; 8 nucleotides match TRBD1. Per germline, CDR1 SGHRS and CDR2 YFSETQ. Unmatched junction bases numbered 10, after V lost 5 bases and J lost 6 bases. The CDR3 has 14 residues. CDR3 coding DNA: TGCGCCAGCAGTTCTGGGACAGGTCCCGCCGAGCAGTACTTC. This sequence encodes CASSSGTGPAEQYF.

This chain joins TRBV11-2 and TRBJ2-7, with unresolved D. CDR1 and CDR2 from the germline V gene are SGHAT and FQNNGV. This CDR3 has 13 residues. Trimming shortened V by 1 base and J by 3 bases, and 7 bases separated the two germline ends. The CDR3 reads CASSLGNLYEQYF. CDR3 nucleotides: TGTGCCAGCAGCTTAGGGAATCTCTACGAGCAGTACTTC.

This sequence joins TRBV4-1 and TRBJ1-5; unclear D gene. The CDR3 extends over 16 amino acids. V shed 0 bases and J shed 0 bases, with 9 bases lying between them. Germline values: CDR1 MGHRA, CDR2 YSYEKL. Here the CDR3 reads CASSQDVGISNQPQHF. In DNA, the CDR3 is TGCGCCAGCAGCCAAGATGTGGGGATTAGCAATCAGCCCCAGCATTTT.

This chain joins TRBV7-9 and TRBJ2-7, with a tentative D call TRBD1 (5 bases). Germline V CDR1 and CDR2: SEHNR, FQNEAQ (reference sequence). V was cut by 0 bases and J by 3 bases, with 9 bases left in between. The CDR3 spans 14 residues. The chain's CDR3 is CASSLAGPFYEQYF. Written as DNA, the CDR3 is TGTGCCAGCAGCTTAGCGGGGCCCTTCTACGAGCAGTACTTC.

A remark on this clone: Other DNA sequences in this sample translate to the same CDR3. The chain employs TRBV11-3 and TRBJ2-1; TRBD2 agrees at 13 bases. The CDR3 has 16 residues. The trim removed 4 bases at V and 3 bases at J, leaving 3 bases unmatched. Germline-derived CDR1 and CDR2 are SGHNT and YENEEA. The CDR3 coding sequence is TGTGCCAGCAGCTCAAGGACTAGCGGGAGCTACAATGAGCAGTTCTTC. Its translation is CASSSRTSGSYNEQFF.

This clone was recorded a few times. The chain recombines TRBV5-5 with TRBJ2-5; D is undetermined. Trimming took 0 bases from V and 2 from J, leaving 8 bases between them. Germline V CDR1 and CDR2: SGHKS, YYEKEE (reference sequence). The CDR3 sequence is 14 residues long. Here the CDR3 DNA reads TGTGCCAGCAGCTTGGGGCGTGAGCAAGAGACCCAGTACTTC. Translated, it gives CASSLGREQETQYF.

This clone was detected only a few times. The V call is TRBV7-2, the J call TRBJ2-1; D gene unclear. Germline V lookup: CDR1 SGHTA, CDR2 FQGNSA. The CDR3 runs 14 residues. Trimming shortened V by 2 bases and J by 1 base, and 6 bases separated the two germline ends. DNA for the CDR3: TGTGCCAGCAGCTTAATGGGGTCCTACAATGAGCAGTTCTTC. Translated: CASSLMGSYNEQFF. Combining the CDR3 with reference TRBV7-2 and TRBJ2-1 gives the whole variable domain GAGVSQSPSNKVTEKGKDVELRCDPISGHTALYWYRQSLGQGLEFLIYFQGNSAPDKSGLPSDRFSAERTGGSVSTLTIQRTQQEDSAVYLCASSLMGSYNEQFFGPGTRLTVL.

The rearrangement uses TRBV6-4 and TRBJ2-1; TRBD1 agrees at 10 bases. Per germline, CDR1 MRHNA and CDR2 SNTAGT. V was clipped by 4 bases and J by 5 bases; unmatched bases: 8. The CDR3 is 16 amino acids. This CDR3 reads CASSVPGQGRHNEQFF. CDR3 DNA sequence: TGTGCCAGCAGTGTCCCGGGACAGGGGAGGCACAATGAGCAGTTCTTC.

The chain recombines TRBV30 with TRBJ1-2; the D is unclear. Germline V gives CDR1 GTSNPN, CDR2 SVGIG (reference sequence). The V end lost 7 bases, the J end lost 4 bases, and 10 bases lay between the germline ends. The CDR3 loop spans 11 amino acids. The CDR3 spells CASRFLYGYTF. CDR3 sequence (DNA): TGTGCCTCCCGGTTCCTCTATGGCTACACCTTC.